This TCR beta chain was documented in a study of blood T cell repertoires in COVID-19. Symptom resolution, clearance, or two negative PCRs marked donors in Cohort 3 as recovered. As handled by the study authors: Cell counts per sample came from amplifying reference gene primers. Sequencing used immunoSEQ multiplex PCR; TCRdb keeps in-frame clones, though not all of them. V and J calls and clone size are as listed in that table; D and trimming were resolved from the DNA. This table has a few hundred thousand clones, approximately 84% appearing once. The CDR3 sequence is 15 residues long. The J segment lost 9 bases and the V segment lost 4 bases, leaving 7 bases of the junction unmatched. Germline V gene lookup returns CDR1 PRHDT and CDR2 FYEKMQ (reference sequence).

The chain is built from TRBV13 and TRBJ2-1, with 12 bases fitting TRBD2. The material sequenced was PBMCs or T cells enriched from blood (not recorded which). The receptor's source is a woman aged 30 to 39 who had recovered from COVID-19. Here the CDR3 DNA reads TGTGCCAGCAGCTACCGACTAGCGGGGGTCAGTGAGCAGTTCTTC. Its translation: CASSYRLAGVSEQFF.